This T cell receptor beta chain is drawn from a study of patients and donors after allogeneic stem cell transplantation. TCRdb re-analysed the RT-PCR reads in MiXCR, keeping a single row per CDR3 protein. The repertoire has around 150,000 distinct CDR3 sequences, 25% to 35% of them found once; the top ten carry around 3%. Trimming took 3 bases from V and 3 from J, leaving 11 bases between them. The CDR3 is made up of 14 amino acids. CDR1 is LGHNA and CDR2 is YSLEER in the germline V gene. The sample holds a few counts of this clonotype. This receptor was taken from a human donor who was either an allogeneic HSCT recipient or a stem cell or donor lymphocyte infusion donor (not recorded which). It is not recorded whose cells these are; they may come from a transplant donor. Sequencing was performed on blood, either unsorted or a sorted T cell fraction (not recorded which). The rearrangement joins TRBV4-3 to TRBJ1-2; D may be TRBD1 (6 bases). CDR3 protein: CASSQTTGDYGYTF. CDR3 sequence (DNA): TGCGCCAGCAGCCAGACGACAGGCGACTATGGCTACACCTTC.